This TCR beta chain was sequenced for a study of a mutant IDH1 vaccine in newly diagnosed glioma. On this clone: The antigen remains unidentified.

Method: immunoSEQ multiplex PCR; TCRdb's copy keeps in-frame clones and lacks some. The table has around 54,000 clones, approximately 87% seen once. The CDR3 consists of 16 residues. Trimming took 2 bases from V and 5 from J; bases not matched to a gene: 9. Germline CDR1 SGHAT, CDR2 FQNNGV. This sample's time point: week 35, safety follow-up. In every dose of vaccine, 300 ug of mutant IDH1 20-mer peptide was given alongside topical imiquimod. At weeks 1, 3, 5, 7, 11, 15, 19 and 23, patients received a vaccination, eight in all. This receptor was obtained from a man aged 35-49 years with glioma. The chain couples TRBV11-2 to TRBJ2-1; TRBD1 agrees at 7 bases. Here the sequenced sample was PBMCs, taken from a glioma patient whose treatment included an IDH1 peptide vaccine. CDR3 amino acids: CASSLRRDRANNEQFF. The CDR3, as DNA: TGTGCCAGCAGCTTACGGCGCGACAGGGCCAACAATGAGCAGTTCTTC.